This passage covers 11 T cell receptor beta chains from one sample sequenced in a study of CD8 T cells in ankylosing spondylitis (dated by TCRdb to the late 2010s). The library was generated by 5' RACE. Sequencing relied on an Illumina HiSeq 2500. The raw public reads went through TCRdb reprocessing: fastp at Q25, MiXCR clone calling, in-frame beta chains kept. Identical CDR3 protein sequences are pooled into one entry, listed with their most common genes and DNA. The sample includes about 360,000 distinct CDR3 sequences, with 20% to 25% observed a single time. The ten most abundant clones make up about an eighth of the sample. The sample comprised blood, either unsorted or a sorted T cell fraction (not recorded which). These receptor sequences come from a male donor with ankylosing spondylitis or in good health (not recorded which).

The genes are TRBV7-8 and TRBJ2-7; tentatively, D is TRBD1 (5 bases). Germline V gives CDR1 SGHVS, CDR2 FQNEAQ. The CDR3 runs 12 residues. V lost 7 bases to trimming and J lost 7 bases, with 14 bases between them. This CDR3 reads CASKGDASEQYF. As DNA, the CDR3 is TGTGCCAGCAAAGGGGATGCCTCTGAGCAGTACTTC.

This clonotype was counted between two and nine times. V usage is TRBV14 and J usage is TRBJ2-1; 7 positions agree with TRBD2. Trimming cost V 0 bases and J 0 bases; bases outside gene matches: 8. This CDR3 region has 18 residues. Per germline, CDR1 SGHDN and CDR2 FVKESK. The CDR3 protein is CASSQDIAGVDSYNEQFF. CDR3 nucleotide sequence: TGTGCCAGCAGCCAAGATATTGCGGGGGTCGACTCCTACAATGAGCAGTTCTTC.

This CDR3 is CATSRLTVGTQYF. The CDR3 coding sequence is TGTGCCACCAGCAGATTGACGGTGGGTACGCAGTATTTT. The chain couples TRBV15 to TRBJ2-3; unclear D gene. The germline V gene encodes CDR1 LNHNV and CDR2 YYDKDF (reference sequence). V was clipped by 2 bases and J by 8 bases, with 11 bases between them. The CDR3 is 13 amino acids.

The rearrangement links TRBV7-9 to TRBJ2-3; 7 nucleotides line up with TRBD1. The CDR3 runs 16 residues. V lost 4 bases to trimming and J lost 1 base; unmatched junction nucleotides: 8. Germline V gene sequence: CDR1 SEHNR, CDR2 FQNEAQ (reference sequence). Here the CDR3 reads CASSSGDRDRTDTQYF. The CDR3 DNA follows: TGTGCCAGCAGCTCGGGCGACAGGGACCGCACAGATACGCAGTATTTT. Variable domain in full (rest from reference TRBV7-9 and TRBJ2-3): DTGVSQNPRHKITKRGQNVTFRCDPISEHNRLYWYRQTLGQGPEFLTYFQNEAQLEKSRLLSDRFSAERPKGSFSTLEIQRTEQGDSAMYLCASSSGDRDRTDTQYFGPGTRLTVL.

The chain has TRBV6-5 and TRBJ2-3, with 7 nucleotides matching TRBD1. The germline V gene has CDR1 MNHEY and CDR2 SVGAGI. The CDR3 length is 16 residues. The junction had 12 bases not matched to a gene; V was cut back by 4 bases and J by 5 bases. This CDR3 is CASSFDRVIAGDTQYF. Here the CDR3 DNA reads TGTGCCAGCAGTTTCGACAGGGTAATTGCTGGAGATACGCAGTATTTT.

The CDR3 coding sequence is TGTGCCAGCAGCTCCCTGGGGGGAGCCCTTTACGAGCAGTACTTC. It codes for CASSSLGGALYEQYF. The chain combines TRBV7-9 with TRBJ2-7; D is possibly TRBD2 (6 bases). This CDR3 spans 15 amino acids. Germline loops: CDR1 SEHNR, CDR2 FQNEAQ (reference sequence). Between the trimmed V and J ends, which lost 4 bases and 4 bases, there was a span of 17 bases.

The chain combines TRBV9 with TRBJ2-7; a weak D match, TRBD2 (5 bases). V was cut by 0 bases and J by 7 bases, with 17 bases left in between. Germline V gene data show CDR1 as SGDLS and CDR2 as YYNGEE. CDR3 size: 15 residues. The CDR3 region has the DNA TGTGCCAGCAGCGTAGAACGGCCTCTCCGGGAAGAGCAGTACTTC. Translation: CASSVERPLREEQYF.

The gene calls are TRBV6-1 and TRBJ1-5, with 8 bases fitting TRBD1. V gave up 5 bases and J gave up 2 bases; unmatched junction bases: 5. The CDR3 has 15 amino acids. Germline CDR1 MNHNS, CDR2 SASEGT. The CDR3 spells CASSRTGGRNQPQHF. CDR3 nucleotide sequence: TGTGCCAGCAGTCGTACAGGGGGTCGCAATCAGCCCCAGCATTTT.

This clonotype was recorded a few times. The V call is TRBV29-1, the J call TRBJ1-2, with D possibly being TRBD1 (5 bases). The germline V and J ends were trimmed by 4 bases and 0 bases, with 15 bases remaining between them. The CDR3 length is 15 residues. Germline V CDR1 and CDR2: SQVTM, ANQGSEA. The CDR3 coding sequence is TGCAGCGTTGGGGACCGCCACAACTCTAACTATGGCTACACCTTC. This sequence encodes CSVGDRHNSNYGYTF.

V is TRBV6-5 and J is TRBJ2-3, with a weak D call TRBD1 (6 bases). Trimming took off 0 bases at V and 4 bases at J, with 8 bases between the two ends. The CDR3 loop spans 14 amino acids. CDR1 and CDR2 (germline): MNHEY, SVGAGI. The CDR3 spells CASSYSQGPDTQYF. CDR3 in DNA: TGTGCCAGCAGTTACTCGCAGGGGCCAGATACGCAGTATTTT.

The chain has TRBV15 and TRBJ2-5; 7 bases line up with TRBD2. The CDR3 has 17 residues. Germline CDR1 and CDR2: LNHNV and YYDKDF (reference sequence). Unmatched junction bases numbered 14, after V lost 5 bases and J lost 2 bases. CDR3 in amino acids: CATSGPPGGSGQETQYF. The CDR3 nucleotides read TGTGCCACCAGCGGACCCCCGGGGGGATCCGGGCAAGAGACCCAGTACTTC.